These 30 T cell receptor beta chains came from one sample sequenced in a study of blood T cell repertoires in COVID-19. TCRdb's table, derived via immunoSEQ multiplex PCR, lists solely in-frame clones and lacks some. The table has roughly 200,000 clones, roughly 82% seen once; the top ten hold 12%. Sequencing was done on a sample of PBMCs or T cells enriched from blood (not recorded which). The source is a man aged 35 to 55 who had recovered from COVID-19.

The chain employs TRBV19 and TRBJ2-1, with D maybe TRBD2 (7 bases). The CDR3 spans 16 residues. With 7 bases removed from V and 7 bases from J, the gap between germline ends came to 23 bases. Germline CDR1 reads LNHDA; CDR2 reads SQIVND (reference sequence). CDR3 residues: CASMTYREGLRNEQFF. The CDR3, as DNA: TGTGCCAGTATGACTTACAGGGAGGGCCTTAGGAATGAGCAGTTCTTC.

The chain recombines TRBV27 with TRBJ1-1; perhaps TRBD1 as D (6 bases). From germline, CDR1 is MNHEY and CDR2 SMNVEV (reference sequence). The length of the CDR3 is 13 residues. V lost 6 bases to trimming and J lost 8 bases, with 16 bases between them. The CDR3 region is CASSPIQGMEAFF. The CDR3 nucleotides are TGTGCCAGCAGCCCTATCCAGGGGATGGAAGCTTTCTTT.

With respect to this clone: A junction end diverges from the germline sequence, so it may reflect a read error. The rearrangement uses TRBV10-2 and TRBJ1-1; D unclear. Germline CDR1 is WSHSY and CDR2 is SAAADI. This CDR3 spans 14 amino acids. The CDR3 sequence: CASSPRVLNIEAFF. The DNA for the CDR3 is TGCGCCAGCAGTCCGAGGGTTCTGAACATTGAAGCTTTCTTT.

The J gene is TRBJ2-1, the V gene TRBV4-1, with TRBD2 identical over 10 bases. The CDR3 contains 16 residues. CDR1 and CDR2 (germline): MGHRA, YSYEKL. The J segment lost 2 bases and the V segment lost 0 bases, leaving 1 base of the junction unmatched. The CDR3 loop reads CASSQELAGAYNEQFF. In nucleotides, the CDR3 is TGCGCCAGCAGCCAAGAGCTAGCGGGGGCCTACAATGAGCAGTTCTTC.

The V call is TRBV7-9, the J call TRBJ2-1; 8 bases agree with TRBD2. This CDR3 contains 17 residues. The V segment lost 0 bases and the J segment 1 base; nucleotides outside the gene matches: 5. Germline V gene lookup returns CDR1 SEHNR and CDR2 FQNEAQ (reference sequence). The CDR3 DNA is TGTGCCAGCAGCTTAGCGTTAGCGGGGAGTTCCTACAATGAGCAGTTCTTC. It is translated as CASSLALAGSSYNEQFF. Using reference TRBV7-9 and TRBJ2-1 for the parts outside the CDR3, the full variable domain is DTGVSQNPRHKITKRGQNVTFRCDPISEHNRLYWYRQTLGQGPEFLTYFQNEAQLEKSRLLSDRFSAERPKGSFSTLEIQRTEQGDSAMYLCASSLALAGSSYNEQFFGPGTRLTVL.

This chain connects TRBV29-1 to TRBJ1-5, with D hard to call. Trimming took off 4 bases at V and 5 bases at J, with 9 bases between the two ends. Germline V gene lookup returns CDR1 SQVTM and CDR2 ANQGSEA. This CDR3 is 12 amino acids long. Written as DNA, the CDR3 is TGCAGCGTTGGGGAGTTGGATCAGCCCCAGCATTTT. Translation: CSVGELDQPQHF.

This sequence joins TRBV10-3 and TRBJ1-1; D remains unclear. The CDR3 is 15 residues long. V shed 0 bases and J shed 5 bases, with 13 bases lying between them. Germline lookup yields CDR1 ENHRY and CDR2 SYGVKD. The CDR3 DNA reads as TGTGCCATCAGTGAGTCCGGTTCTCCGTGGACTGAAGCTTTCTTT. It codes for CAISESGSPWTEAFF.

The chain is built from TRBV6-2 or TRBV6-3 and TRBJ2-2; D gene uncertain. Per the germline V gene, CDR1 is MNHEY and CDR2 is SVGEGT. This CDR3 region has 15 residues. V was clipped by 2 bases and J by 0 bases, with 7 bases between them. CDR3 protein: CASSYGATNTGELFF. The CDR3 DNA follows: TGTGCCAGCAGTTACGGAGCGACGAACACCGGGGAGCTGTTTTTT.

V and J are TRBV2 and TRBJ2-2; D uncertain. Germline V gene data show CDR1 as SNHLY and CDR2 as FYNNEI. V was shortened by 6 bases and J by 6 bases, with 17 bases between the two germline ends. CDR3 length: 15 residues. The chain's CDR3 is CASSKYRTDAGELFF. CDR3 coding DNA: TGTGCCAGCAGCAAATACCGAACAGATGCCGGGGAGCTGTTTTTT.

The gene calls are TRBV10-2 and TRBJ1-5; D gene ambiguous. Per the germline V gene, CDR1 is WSHSY and CDR2 is SAAADI. V lost 4 bases and J 7 bases, leaving 11 bases between the germline ends. The CDR3 is 13 residues long. The CDR3 protein is CASSGGTKQPQHF. DNA of the CDR3: TGCGCCAGCAGTGGAGGTACTAAGCAGCCCCAGCATTTT.

This clone appeared a few times. The genes are TRBV11-2 and TRBJ2-7, with a possible D match to TRBD1 (5 bases). The CDR3 length is 12 residues. Germline V lookup: CDR1 SGHAT, CDR2 FQNNGV. Deletions cut 5 bases from V and 4 bases from J, with 9 bases between. The CDR3 protein is CASSPQGYEQYF. The CDR3 region has the DNA TGTGCCAGCAGCCCCCAGGGATACGAGCAGTACTTC. Variable domain in full (rest from reference TRBV11-2 and TRBJ2-7): EAGVAQSPRYKIIEKRQSVAFWCNPISGHATLYWYQQILGQGPKLLIQFQNNGVVDDSQLPKDRFSAERLKGVDSTLKIQPAKLEDSAVYLCASSPQGYEQYFGPGTRLTVT.

V and J are TRBV28 and TRBJ1-1, with unresolved D. V lost 5 bases to trimming and J lost 0 bases, with 13 bases between them. Germline-derived CDR1 and CDR2 are MDHEN and SYDVKM. This CDR3 contains 15 residues. The CDR3 sequence is CASSLDLGMNTEAFF. The CDR3 DNA reads as TGTGCCAGCAGTCTCGACCTCGGGATGAACACTGAAGCTTTCTTT.

The rearrangement uses TRBV24-1 and TRBJ2-1, with D tentatively TRBD2 (6 bases). The germline CDR1 and CDR2 sequences are KGHDR and SFDVKD. The CDR3 loop spans 18 amino acids. Trimming took off 1 base at V and 7 bases at J, with 22 bases between the two ends. CDR3 sequence (DNA): TGTGCCACCAGTGATTTTTCGCCAAGGCGGGAATTACTAAATGAGCAGTTCTTC. This gives the protein CATSDFSPRRELLNEQFF.

This clone has a single count. This CDR3 is CASRHLDPGLVQYF. The CDR3 DNA is TGTGCCAGCAGGCACCTCGATCCGGGACTAGTTCAGTATTTT. This chain joins TRBV11-2 and TRBJ2-3, with 8 positions matching TRBD2. CDR1 and CDR2 (germline): SGHAT, FQNNGV. The CDR3 is 14 amino acids. Trimming took 6 bases from V and 12 from J; bases not matched to a gene: 14.

This CDR3 is CASSSKGLLTGETQYF. CDR3 bases: TGTGCCAGCAGTTCCAAGGGACTGCTGACGGGAGAGACCCAGTACTTC. This chain links TRBV6-5 with TRBJ2-5; possible D gene TRBD2, 6 bases. The CDR3 contains 16 residues. Germline V gene lookup returns CDR1 MNHEY and CDR2 SVGAGI. Trimming took off 4 bases at V and 4 bases at J, with 19 bases between the two ends.

The chain couples TRBV18 to TRBJ1-2, with D unclear. Trimming stripped 2 bases from V and 8 bases from J, with 9 bases between. CDR3 length: 12 amino acids. Germline values: CDR1 KGHSH, CDR2 LQKENI. This CDR3 reads CASSPAGAGYTF. Here the CDR3 DNA reads TGTGCCAGCTCACCAGCGGGAGCCGGCTACACCTTC.

The J gene is TRBJ1-5, the V gene TRBV28; no reliable D call. This CDR3 region has 14 residues. V shed 8 bases and J shed 0 bases, with 11 bases lying between them. Germline V gives CDR1 MDHEN, CDR2 SYDVKM. The CDR3 spells CASRPEYSNQPQHF. The CDR3 DNA follows: TGTGCCAGCCGCCCAGAATATAGCAATCAGCCCCAGCATTTT.

The gene calls are TRBV4-3 and TRBJ1-1; D might be TRBD1 (5 bases). Germline V gene sequence: CDR1 LGHNA, CDR2 YSLEER. The CDR3 extends over 14 amino acids. The ends were cut back, 0 bases at V and 9 bases at J, with 14 bases in the middle. Here the CDR3 DNA reads TGCGCCAGCAGCCAAGATTCCCGGGGGACCCAAGCTTTCTTT. This encodes CASSQDSRGTQAFF.

The rearrangement joins TRBV2 to TRBJ2-7, with TRBD2 matching 7 bases. The junction had 5 bases not matched to a gene; V was cut back by 3 bases and J by 9 bases. The CDR3 is 12 residues long. Germline V gene data show CDR1 as SNHLY and CDR2 as FYNNEI. The CDR3 bases are TGTGCCAGCAGTGATGGGCGGGAGAGGCAGTACTTC. Translation: CASSDGRERQYF. The variable domain in full, with the rest retrieved from reference TRBV2 and TRBJ2-7, is EPEVTQTPSHQVTQMGQEVILRCVPISNHLYFYWYRQILGQKVEFLVSFYNNEISEKSEIFDDQFSVERPDGSNFTLKIRSTKLEDSAMYFCASSDGRERQYFGPGTRLTVT.

This clone was picked up many times. The sample contains more than one DNA sequence encoding this CDR3. The chain employs TRBV28 and TRBJ1-5, with D unresolved. The CDR3 covers 12 residues. The V and J ends lost 6 bases and 5 bases respectively, with 8 bases between them. Germline V gene lookup returns CDR1 MDHEN and CDR2 SYDVKM. The CDR3 protein is CASRGGDQPQHF. CDR3 in DNA: TGTGCCAGCAGGGGCGGGGATCAGCCCCAGCATTTT.

The J gene is TRBJ1-1, the V gene TRBV12-3 or TRBV12-4; weak D call: TRBD1 (6 bases). The germline V and J ends were trimmed by 3 bases and 4 bases, with 9 bases remaining between them. The CDR3 has 13 residues. The CDR3 coding sequence is TGTGCCAGCAGTTTTACAGGGACCACTGAAGCTTTCTTT. Amino acid sequence: CASSFTGTTEAFF.

V gene TRBV28 combines with J gene TRBJ1-2, with D maybe TRBD1 (5 bases). Germline assignment: CDR1 MDHEN and CDR2 SYDVKM. The CDR3 is 13 residues long. The V end was cut by 7 bases, the J end by 5 bases, with 14 bases between. CDR3 region: CASTYSTAYGYTF. CDR3 coding DNA: TGTGCCAGCACATATTCGACAGCTTATGGCTACACCTTC.

The chain employs TRBV10-1 and TRBJ2-7; no firm D call. Per germline, CDR1 WNHNN and CDR2 SYGVQD (reference sequence). V lost 8 bases to trimming and J lost 0 bases, with 8 bases between them. The CDR3 spans 12 residues. The CDR3 region has the DNA TGCGCCAGCGCGTCGAGCTCCTACGAGCAGTACTTC. Its protein is CASASSSYEQYF.

The J gene is TRBJ2-5, the V gene TRBV7-2, with TRBD2 identical over 14 bases. Germline V lookup: CDR1 SGHTA, CDR2 FQGNSA. CDR3 length equals 16 residues. V gave up 6 bases and J gave up 1 base; unmatched junction bases: 4. CDR3 in amino acids: CASSPGLAGGQETQYF. The CDR3 coding sequence is TGTGCCAGCAGTCCAGGACTAGCGGGAGGCCAAGAGACCCAGTACTTC.

The chain is built from TRBV11-3 and TRBJ1-6, with D perhaps TRBD1 (6 bases). The CDR3 spans 16 residues. The V gene's germline CDR1 is SGHNT and CDR2 YENEEA. The V end lost 4 bases, the J end lost 7 bases, and 17 bases lay between the germline ends. The CDR3: CASSSLPQGCNSPLHF. CDR3 in DNA: TGTGCCAGCAGCTCCCTACCCCAGGGGTGCAATTCACCCCTCCACTTT. Full variable domain (rest looked up from reference TRBV11-3 and TRBJ1-6): EAGVVQSPRYKIIEKKQPVAFWCNPISGHNTLYWYLQNLGQGPELLIRYENEEAVDDSQLPKDRFSAERLKGVDSTLKIQPAELGDSAVYLCASSSLPQGCNSPLHFGNGTRLTVT.

V gene TRBV5-1 combines with J gene TRBJ2-7; no firm D call. V was cut by 0 bases and J by 2 bases, with 3 bases left in between. Germline CDR1 reads SGHRS; CDR2 reads YFSETQ. The CDR3 spans 12 residues. CDR3 bases: TGCGCCAGCAGCTTGGATACCTACGAGCAGTACTTC. Protein product: CASSLDTYEQYF.

This chain connects TRBV23-1 to TRBJ1-4; the D is unclear. TRBV23-1 carries the ORF label, with uncertain function. The V and J ends lost 7 bases and 0 bases respectively, with 15 bases between them. The CDR3 spans 16 residues. DNA for the CDR3: TGCGCCAGCACTAGAACAGTGCGGGCAACTAATGAAAAACTGTTTTTT. It codes for CASTRTVRATNEKLFF.

V usage is TRBV2 and J usage is TRBJ1-2; D unresolved. The CDR3 runs 16 residues. Germline V gene lookup returns CDR1 SNHLY and CDR2 FYNNEI. V was pared by 5 bases and J by 2 bases, with 18 bases between. The CDR3 sequence is CASSQDESLRNYGYTF. CDR3 DNA: TGTGCCAGCAGTCAAGACGAGTCATTGCGAAACTATGGCTACACCTTC.

The J gene is TRBJ1-2, the V gene TRBV5-8; D unclear. V lost 4 bases to trimming and J lost 3 bases, with 19 bases between them. The CDR3 covers 16 residues. Germline V gene data show CDR1 as SGHTS and CDR2 as YDEGEE. This CDR3 reads CASSRLAQQRDYGYTF. The CDR3 DNA is TGTGCCAGCAGCCGTCTGGCCCAACAGAGGGACTATGGCTACACCTTC.

The chain links TRBV5-6 to TRBJ2-5; maybe TRBD2 (6 bases). This CDR3 has 13 amino acids. The V end was cut by 3 bases, the J end by 2 bases, with 8 bases between. Germline loops: CDR1 SGHDT, CDR2 YYEEEE. The CDR3 DNA is TGTGCCAGCAGCTCGGGACTGCAAGAGACCCAGTACTTC. Translating gives CASSSGLQETQYF.